This TCR beta chain was observed in a study of T cell changes during pregnancy in multiple sclerosis. Sequencing was performed with immunoSEQ multiplex PCR; in TCRdb, only in-frame clones are kept and a portion is missing. The sample contains about 77,000 clones, approximately 91% of which appear only once. This clone has just a few counts. V lost 5 bases to trimming and J lost 7 bases; unmatched junction nucleotides: 10. The CDR3 has 15 amino acids. Germline CDR1 MGHRA, CDR2 YSYEKL. The sequence was collected from a female donor with multiple sclerosis, enrolled in a pregnancy study. The genes are TRBV4-1 and TRBJ1-2; TRBD1 aligns across 10 bases. The material sequenced was peripheral blood, taken before pregnancy. The chain's CDR3 is CASSSPSGTGVGYTF. The CDR3 nucleotides read TGCGCCAGCAGCTCCCCGTCCGGGACAGGGGTTGGCTACACCTTC.